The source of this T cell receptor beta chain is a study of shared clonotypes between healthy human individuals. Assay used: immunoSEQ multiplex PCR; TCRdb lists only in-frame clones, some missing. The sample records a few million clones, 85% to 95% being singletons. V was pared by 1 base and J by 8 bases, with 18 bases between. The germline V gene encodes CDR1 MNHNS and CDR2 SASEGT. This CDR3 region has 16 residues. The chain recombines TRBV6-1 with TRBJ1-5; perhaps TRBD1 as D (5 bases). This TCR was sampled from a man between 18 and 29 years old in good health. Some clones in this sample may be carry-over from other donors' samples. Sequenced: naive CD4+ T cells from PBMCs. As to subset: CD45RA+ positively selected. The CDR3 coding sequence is TGTGCCAGCAGTGAAGAGGTCTGGACATCGTTGGAGCCCCAGCATTTT. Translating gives CASSEEVWTSLEPQHF.